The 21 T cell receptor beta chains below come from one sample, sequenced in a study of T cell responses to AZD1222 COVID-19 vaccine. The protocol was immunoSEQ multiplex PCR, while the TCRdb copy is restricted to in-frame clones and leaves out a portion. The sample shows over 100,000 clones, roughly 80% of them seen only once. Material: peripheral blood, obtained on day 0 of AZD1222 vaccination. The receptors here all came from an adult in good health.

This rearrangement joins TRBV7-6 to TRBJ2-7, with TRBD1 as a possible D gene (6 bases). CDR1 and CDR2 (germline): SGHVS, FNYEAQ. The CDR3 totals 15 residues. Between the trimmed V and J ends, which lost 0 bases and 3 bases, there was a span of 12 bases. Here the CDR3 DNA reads TGTGCCAGCAGCTTAGCTGGAACAGGGAACTACGAGCAGTACTTC. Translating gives CASSLAGTGNYEQYF.

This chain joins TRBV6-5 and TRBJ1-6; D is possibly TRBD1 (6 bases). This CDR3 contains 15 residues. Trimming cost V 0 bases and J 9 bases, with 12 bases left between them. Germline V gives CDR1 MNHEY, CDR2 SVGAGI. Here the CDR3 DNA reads TGTGCCAGCAGTTACTCGAGGGGGGAGGGTTCACCCCTCCACTTT. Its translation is CASSYSRGEGSPLHF.

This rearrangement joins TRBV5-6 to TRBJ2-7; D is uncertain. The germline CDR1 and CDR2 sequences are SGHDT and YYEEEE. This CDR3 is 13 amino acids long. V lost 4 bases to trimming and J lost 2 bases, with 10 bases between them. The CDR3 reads CASSGLGTYEQYF. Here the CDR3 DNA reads TGTGCCAGCAGCGGCCTAGGCACCTACGAGCAGTACTTC.

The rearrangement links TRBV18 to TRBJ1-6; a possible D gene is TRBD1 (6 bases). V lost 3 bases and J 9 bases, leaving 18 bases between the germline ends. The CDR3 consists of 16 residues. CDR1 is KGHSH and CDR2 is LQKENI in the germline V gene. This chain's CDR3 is CASSPLGQLGGSPLHF. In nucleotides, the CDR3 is TGTGCCAGCTCACCTCTAGGACAGCTGGGAGGTTCACCCCTCCACTTT.

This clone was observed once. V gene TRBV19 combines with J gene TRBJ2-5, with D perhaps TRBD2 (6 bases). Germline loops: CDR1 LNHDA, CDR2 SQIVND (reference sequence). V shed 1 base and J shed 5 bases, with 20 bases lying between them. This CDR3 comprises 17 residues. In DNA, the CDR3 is TGTGCCAGTAGTATAGCGCACAGCTCCGGGACTTCCGAGACCCAGTACTTC. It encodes CASSIAHSSGTSETQYF.

The CDR3 DNA reads TGTGCCAGCTCACCGGCAGGGGGAGATCAAGAGACCCAGTACTTC. It is translated as CASSPAGGDQETQYF. This chain uses TRBV18 with TRBJ2-5, with TRBD1 identical over 7 bases. This CDR3 contains 15 residues. V lost 3 bases, J lost 2 bases, and 6 bases stayed unmatched. Per germline, CDR1 KGHSH and CDR2 LQKENI.

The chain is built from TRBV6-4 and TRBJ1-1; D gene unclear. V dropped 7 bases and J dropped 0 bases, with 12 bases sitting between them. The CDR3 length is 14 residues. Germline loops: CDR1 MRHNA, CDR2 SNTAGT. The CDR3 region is CASKEGNMNTEAFF. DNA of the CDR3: TGTGCCAGCAAGGAGGGAAACATGAACACTGAAGCTTTCTTT.

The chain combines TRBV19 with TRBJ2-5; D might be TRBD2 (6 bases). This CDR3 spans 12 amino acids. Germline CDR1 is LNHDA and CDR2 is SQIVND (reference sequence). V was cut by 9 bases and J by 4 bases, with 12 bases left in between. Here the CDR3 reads CARRLDLETQYF. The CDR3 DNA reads TGTGCCAGGCGACTAGACTTAGAGACCCAGTACTTC.

CDR3 sequence: CASSSPGLGGADTQYF. CDR3 nucleotide sequence: TGTGCCAGCAGTTCCCCGGGGTTAGGAGGCGCAGATACGCAGTATTTT. The V call is TRBV6-5, the J call TRBJ2-3; a possible D gene is TRBD2 (5 bases). V gave up 4 bases and J gave up 4 bases, with 18 bases separating them. CDR1 is MNHEY, CDR2 SVGAGI, per germline. The CDR3 runs 16 residues.

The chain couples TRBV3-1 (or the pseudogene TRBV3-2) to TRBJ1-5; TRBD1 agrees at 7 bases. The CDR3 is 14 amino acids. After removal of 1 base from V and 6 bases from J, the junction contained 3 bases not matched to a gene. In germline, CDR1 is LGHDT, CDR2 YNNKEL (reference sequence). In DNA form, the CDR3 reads TGTGCCAGCAGCCAAGGACAGGGTAGTCAGCCCCAGCATTTT. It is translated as CASSQGQGSQPQHF.

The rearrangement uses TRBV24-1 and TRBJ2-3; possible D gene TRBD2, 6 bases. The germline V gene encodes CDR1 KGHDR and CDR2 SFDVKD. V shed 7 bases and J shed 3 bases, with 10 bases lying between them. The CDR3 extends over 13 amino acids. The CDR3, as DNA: TGTGCCACCAGGGGTAGCGGTACAGATACGCAGTATTTT. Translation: CATRGSGTDTQYF.

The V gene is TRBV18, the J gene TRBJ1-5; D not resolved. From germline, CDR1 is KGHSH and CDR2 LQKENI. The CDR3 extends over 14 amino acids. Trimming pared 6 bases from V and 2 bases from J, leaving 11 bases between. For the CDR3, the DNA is TGTGCCAGCTCGAGGGCAGGCGGCAATCAGCCCCAGCATTTT. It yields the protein CASSRAGGNQPQHF.

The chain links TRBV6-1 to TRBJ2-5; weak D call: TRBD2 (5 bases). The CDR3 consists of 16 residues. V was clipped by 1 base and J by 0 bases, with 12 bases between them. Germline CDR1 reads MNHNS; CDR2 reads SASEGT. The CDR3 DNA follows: TGTGCCAGCAGTGAAGGGTCGGGAATTTACCAAGAGACCCAGTACTTC. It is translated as CASSEGSGIYQETQYF.

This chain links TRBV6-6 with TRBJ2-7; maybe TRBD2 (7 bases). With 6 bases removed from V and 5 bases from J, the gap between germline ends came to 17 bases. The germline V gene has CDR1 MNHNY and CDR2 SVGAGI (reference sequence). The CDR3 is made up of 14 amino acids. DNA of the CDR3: TGTGCCAGCAGAAGTTCAGGGGAGGGCCACGAGCAGTACTTC. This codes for CASRSSGEGHEQYF.

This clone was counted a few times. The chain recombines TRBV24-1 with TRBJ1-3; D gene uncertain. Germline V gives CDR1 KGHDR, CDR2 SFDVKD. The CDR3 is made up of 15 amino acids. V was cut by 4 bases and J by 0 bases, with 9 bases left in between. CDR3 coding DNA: TGTGCCACCAGTGACCATACGGGCTCTGGAAACACCATATATTTT. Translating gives CATSDHTGSGNTIYF.

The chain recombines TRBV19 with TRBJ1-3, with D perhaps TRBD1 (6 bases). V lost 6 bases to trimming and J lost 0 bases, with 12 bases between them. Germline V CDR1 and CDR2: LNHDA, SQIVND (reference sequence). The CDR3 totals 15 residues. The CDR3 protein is CASSSTGNSGNTIYF. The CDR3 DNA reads TGTGCCAGTAGCAGTACAGGGAACTCTGGAAACACCATATATTTT. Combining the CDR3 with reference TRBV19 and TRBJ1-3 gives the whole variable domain DGGITQSPKYLFRKEGQNVTLSCEQNLNHDAMYWYRQDPGQGLRLIYYSQIVNDFQKGDIAEGYSVSREKKESFPLTVTSAQKNPTAFYLCASSSTGNSGNTIYFGEGSWLTVV.

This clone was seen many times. The CDR3 region has the DNA TGTGCCAGCAGTAGCTCTGGGGCCAACGTCCTGACTTTC. Translating it yields CASSSSGANVLTF. This chain uses TRBV9 with TRBJ2-6; D is unclear. CDR3 size: 13 residues. Looked up from germline, CDR1 is SGDLS and CDR2 is YYNGEE. V dropped 5 bases and J dropped 0 bases, with 3 bases sitting between them.

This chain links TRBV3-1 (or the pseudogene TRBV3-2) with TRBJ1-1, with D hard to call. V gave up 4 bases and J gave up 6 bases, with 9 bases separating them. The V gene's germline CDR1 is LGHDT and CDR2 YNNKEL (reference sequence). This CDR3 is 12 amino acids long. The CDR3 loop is CASSLRSSEAFF. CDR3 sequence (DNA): TGTGCCAGCAGCCTCAGATCCTCTGAAGCTTTCTTT.

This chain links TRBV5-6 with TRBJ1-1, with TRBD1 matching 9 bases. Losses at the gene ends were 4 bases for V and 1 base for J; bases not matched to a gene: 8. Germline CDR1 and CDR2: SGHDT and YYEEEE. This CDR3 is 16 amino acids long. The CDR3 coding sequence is TGTGCCAGCAGCAAGAAACAGGGGGCAGGGAACACTGAAGCTTTCTTT. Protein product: CASSKKQGAGNTEAFF.

CDR3: CASSRGLAGTYEQYF. The CDR3 DNA sequence: TGTGCCAGCAGTCGAGGACTAGCGGGGACCTACGAGCAGTACTTC. The chain employs TRBV6-5 and TRBJ2-7; 12 bases are a match to TRBD2. The germline gives CDR1 MNHEY, CDR2 SVGAGI. The ends lost 5 bases at V and 2 bases at J; junction bases unmatched: 4. The CDR3 spans 15 residues.

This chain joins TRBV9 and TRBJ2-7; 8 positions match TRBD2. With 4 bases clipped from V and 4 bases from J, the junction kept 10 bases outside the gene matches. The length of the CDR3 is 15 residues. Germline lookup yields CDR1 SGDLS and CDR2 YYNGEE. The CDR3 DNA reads TGTGCCAGCAGCTCAGGAACGGGGGGGTTTTACGAGCAGTACTTC. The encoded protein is CASSSGTGGFYEQYF.